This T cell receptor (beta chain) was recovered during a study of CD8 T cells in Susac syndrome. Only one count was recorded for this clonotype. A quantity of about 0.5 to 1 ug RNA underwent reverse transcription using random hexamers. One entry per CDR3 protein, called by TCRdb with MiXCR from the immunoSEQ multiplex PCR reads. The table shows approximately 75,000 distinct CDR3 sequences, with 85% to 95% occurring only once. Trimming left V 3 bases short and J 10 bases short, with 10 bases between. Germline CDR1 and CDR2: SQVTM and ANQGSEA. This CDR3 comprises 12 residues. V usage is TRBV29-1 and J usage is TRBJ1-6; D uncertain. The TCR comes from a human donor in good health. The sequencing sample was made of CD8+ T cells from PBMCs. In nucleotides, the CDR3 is TGCAGCGTTGACAATTTACAGTCACCCCTCCACTTT. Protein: CSVDNLQSPLHF.